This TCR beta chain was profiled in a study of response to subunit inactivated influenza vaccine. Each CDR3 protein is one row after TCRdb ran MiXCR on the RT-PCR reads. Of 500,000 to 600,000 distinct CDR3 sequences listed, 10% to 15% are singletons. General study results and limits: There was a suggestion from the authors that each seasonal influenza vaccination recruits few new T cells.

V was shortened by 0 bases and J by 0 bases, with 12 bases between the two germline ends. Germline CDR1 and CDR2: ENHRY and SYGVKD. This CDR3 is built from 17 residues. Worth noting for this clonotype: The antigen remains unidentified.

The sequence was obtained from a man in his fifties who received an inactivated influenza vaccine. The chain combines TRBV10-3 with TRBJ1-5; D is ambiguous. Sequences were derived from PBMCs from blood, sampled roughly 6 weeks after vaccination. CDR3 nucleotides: TGTGCCATCAGTGAGTCGGTACAGTCTTATAGCAATCAGCCCCAGCATTTT. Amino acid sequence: CAISESVQSYSNQPQHF.